A single sample is the source of the 8 T cell receptor beta chains below, sequenced in a study of blood T cell repertoires in COVID-19. The data were produced by immunoSEQ multiplex PCR, yet TCRdb's version contains in-frame clones alone and is incomplete. The sample holds roughly 380,000 clones, roughly 90% seen once. The specimen sequenced was peripheral blood. These receptors all come from a woman aged 60-75 years with COVID-19, enrolled during active disease.

The chain couples TRBV6-1 to TRBJ1-1, with a tentative D call TRBD1 (5 bases). The CDR3 runs to 15 residues. Germline V gives CDR1 MNHNS, CDR2 SASEGT. Trimming removed 0 bases at V and 5 bases at J, with 13 bases between. CDR3 loop: CASSEARRGRTEAFF. The CDR3 DNA reads as TGTGCCAGCAGTGAAGCGCGAAGGGGTAGGACTGAAGCTTTCTTT.

CDR3 nucleotide sequence: TGTGCCAGCAGGACACAGGGAGTTGACCGGTCCGCTAACTATGGCTACACCTTC. It codes for CASRTQGVDRSANYGYTF. The chain combines TRBV7-8 with TRBJ1-2, with D tentatively TRBD1 (6 bases). Germline CDR1 SGHVS, CDR2 FQNEAQ. This CDR3 contains 18 residues. Trimming removed 6 bases at V and 0 bases at J, with 23 bases between.

The V call is TRBV2, the J call TRBJ2-3, with D maybe TRBD2 (7 bases). Germline CDR1 is SNHLY and CDR2 is FYNNEI. V was trimmed by 6 bases and J by 0 bases, leaving 19 bases between them. This CDR3 has 17 residues. The CDR3, as DNA: TGTGCCAGCAGGAGGGGGGGGATAGCGAGTAGCACAGATACGCAGTATTTT. Amino acids: CASRRGGIASSTDTQYF.

This chain uses TRBV5-1 with TRBJ2-5; 8 bases are shared with TRBD2. CDR1 is SGHRS and CDR2 is YFSETQ in the germline V gene. There are 15 residues in the CDR3. Trimming took 4 bases from V and 4 from J; bases not matched to a gene: 9. In nucleotides, the CDR3 is TGCGCCAGCAGCCCCTACGGGACTAGGGGAGAGACCCAGTACTTC. This codes for CASSPYGTRGETQYF.

This clone showed up just once. The chain joins TRBV5-1 to TRBJ2-2; 9 nucleotides agree with TRBD1. The J segment lost 3 bases and the V segment lost 4 bases, leaving 4 bases of the junction unmatched. Germline assignment: CDR1 SGHRS and CDR2 YFSETQ. The CDR3 consists of 15 residues. CDR3 residues: CASSGDRVHTGELFF. The CDR3 nucleotides read TGCGCCAGCAGCGGGGACAGGGTACACACCGGGGAGCTGTTTTTT.

This chain joins TRBV15 and TRBJ2-3; 8 bases are a match to TRBD2. The V and J ends lost 0 bases and 4 bases, in that order; junction bases with no gene match: 6. The CDR3 spans 16 residues. Germline-derived CDR1 and CDR2 are LNHNV and YYDKDF (reference sequence). DNA of the CDR3: TGTGCCACCAGCAGAGACGACGGGGGGGCCGCAGATACGCAGTATTTT. As protein: CATSRDDGGAADTQYF.

This clone occurred a few times. The chain joins TRBV3-1 (or the pseudogene TRBV3-2) to TRBJ2-7; TRBD2 might be the D (5 bases). The germline V gene encodes CDR1 LGHDT and CDR2 YNNKEL (reference sequence). The CDR3 length is 17 residues. V was cut by 4 bases and J by 0 bases, with 19 bases left in between. CDR3: CASSPRPYSGRSYEQYF. The CDR3 coding sequence is TGTGCCAGCAGCCCAAGACCGTACAGCGGACGCTCCTACGAGCAGTACTTC.

V is TRBV18 and J is TRBJ2-5, with D possibly being TRBD2 (5 bases). Deletions cut 5 bases from V and 4 bases from J, with 11 bases between. The CDR3 totals 13 residues. The germline CDR1 and CDR2 sequences are KGHSH and LQKENI. CDR3 bases: TGTGCCAGCTCAACCGGGGTGGGAGAGACCCAGTACTTC. Translating it yields CASSTGVGETQYF.